This is a list of T cell receptor beta chains from one sample in a study of blood T cell repertoires in COVID-19. Generated by immunoSEQ multiplex PCR, the TCRdb table keeps only in-frame clones and is missing some. The top ten clones hold roughly 6.2% of a sample with fewer than 90,000 clones, 75% to 90% of them seen once. The sample comprised peripheral blood. Receptors were obtained from a woman aged 80 or over with active COVID-19. The CDR3 runs from the conserved cysteine through the conserved F or W. A D gene is named only where the DNA matches it firmly. Size is omitted from some rows. Given values are once, few, many or a class for expanded clones.

v_call	d_call	j_call	cdr3_length	clone_size	cdr3_nt	cdr3_aa
TRBV30	NA	TRBJ1-5	13	NA	TGTGCCTGGAGAGGACAGAGCAATCAGCCCCAGCATTTT	CAWRGQSNQPQHF
TRBV13	TRBD2	TRBJ2-2	16	NA	TGTGCCAGCAGCTCCGGACTAGCGGGAGTCCCCGGGGAGCTGTTTTTT	CASSSGLAGVPGELFF
TRBV6-2/TRBV6-3	NA	TRBJ2-5	17	once	TGTGCCAGCAGTTACTTCACGACACTTCATAACCAAGAGACCCAGTACTTC	CASSYFTTLHNQETQYF
TRBV11-3	NA	TRBJ2-5	13	NA	TGTGCCAGCAGCTTGAGGGTGGAGGCGACCCAGTACTTC	CASSLRVEATQYF
TRBV2	NA	TRBJ1-1	14	NA	TGTGCCAGCAGGCTAACAGGGTTGGACACTGAAGCTTTCTTT	CASRLTGLDTEAFF
TRBV13	NA	TRBJ2-1	20	NA	TGTGCCAGCAGCAGGTGGCTAGGCAGGGGCCAAACGTTCGGCGACGGTGAGCAGTTCTTC	CASSRWLGRGQTFGDGEQFF
TRBV5-1	TRBD1	TRBJ2-1	16	NA	TGCGCCAGCAGCTTGCGCCCCCGGGACAGGGCCAATGAGCAGTTCTTC	CASSLRPRDRANEQFF
TRBV6-5	TRBD2	TRBJ2-3	15	NA	TGTGCCAGCCTACGAGGGCTAGCGGGATCAGATACGCAGTATTTT	CASLRGLAGSDTQYF
TRBV5-4	TRBD2	TRBJ2-1	13	NA	TGTGCCAGCATGCCTAGCGGGAATGTTGAGCAGTTCTTC	CASMPSGNVEQFF
TRBV7-2	TRBD2	TRBJ2-1	16	NA	TGTGCCAGCAGCTCCTCTAGCGGGCGTTCCTACAATGAGCAGTTCTTC	CASSSSSGRSYNEQFF
TRBV2	NA	TRBJ1-5	15	NA	TGTGCCAGCAGTCGTCTTCTCCTTAGCAATCAGCCCCAGCATTTT	CASSRLLLSNQPQHF
TRBV5-1	TRBD1	TRBJ2-3	15	NA	TGCGCCAGCAGCCCGGGGACAGGGGGAGGGGATACGCAGTATTTT	CASSPGTGGGDTQYF
TRBV7-2	NA	TRBJ2-1	16	NA	TGTGCCAGCAGCTTAGTATCAGCTAGCTTAAGCTATGAGCAGTTCTTC	CASSLVSASLSYEQFF
TRBV4-2	NA	TRBJ2-1	15	once	TGTGCCAGCAGCCGTATTAGCCACTCCTACAATGAGCAGTTCTTC	CASSRISHSYNEQFF
TRBV25-1	TRBD2	TRBJ2-3	14	NA	TGTGCCAGCAGTGGTAGCGGGAGGACAGATACGCAGTATTTT	CASSGSGRTDTQYF
TRBV4-2	TRBD1	TRBJ2-6	16	NA	TGTGCCAGCAGCCTCGGACAGGGGTCTGGGGCCAACGTCCTGACTTTC	CASSLGQGSGANVLTF
TRBV5-4	NA	TRBJ1-6	15	NA	TGTGCCAGCAGCTTGGGCTCGGCTAGAAATTCACCCCTCCACTTT	CASSLGSARNSPLHF
TRBV9	NA	TRBJ1-3	15	NA	TGTGCCAGCAGCGACGGGGTGGACCCTGGAAACACCATATATTTT	CASSDGVDPGNTIYF
TRBV7-8	NA	TRBJ2-3	14	NA	TGTGCCAGCAGCTTAGACAGTCACACAGATACGCAGTATTTT	CASSLDSHTDTQYF
TRBV6-5	NA	TRBJ1-1	14	NA	TGTGCCACAACTTTCCACAGGGAGAACACTGAAGCTTTCTTT	CATTFHRENTEAFF
TRBV5-1	TRBD1	TRBJ2-7	15	NA	TGCGCCAGCAGCTTGGAGACAGGGGGACACTACGAGCAGTACTTC	CASSLETGGHYEQYF
TRBV3-1/TRBV3-2	TRBD1	TRBJ1-1	15	NA	TGTGCCAGCAGCCAAGGACAGGGAAGGGTCACTGAAGCTTTCTTT	CASSQGQGRVTEAFF
TRBV7-2	TRBD2	TRBJ2-5	14	NA	TGTGCCAGCAGCTATACTAGCGGGCCGGAGACCCAGTACTTC	CASSYTSGPETQYF
TRBV7-2	NA	TRBJ2-7	14	NA	TGTGCCAGCAGCCGCGGTCGCAGCCAGAGAGAGCAGTACTTC	CASSRGRSQREQYF
TRBV5-1	TRBD1	TRBJ2-7	15	NA	TGCGCCAGCAGCATAGCCGGGACAGGGGTCTACGAGCAGTACTTC	CASSIAGTGVYEQYF
TRBV7-8	NA	TRBJ2-7	16	NA	TGTGCCAGCAGCTTAGGCCCCGCGGGGAGCTCCTACGAGCAGTACTTC	CASSLGPAGSSYEQYF
TRBV9	NA	TRBJ2-3	13	NA	TGTGCCAGCAGCCTCCGCCAGGCCGATACGCAGTATTTT	CASSLRQADTQYF
TRBV15	TRBD1	TRBJ2-2	17	NA	TGTGCCACCAGCAGAGACAAACGACAGGGCGTTACCGGGGAGCTGTTTTTT	CATSRDKRQGVTGELFF
TRBV7-3	NA	TRBJ1-1	13	few	TGTGCCAGCAGGCGAAACTCGAACACTGAAGCTTTCTTT	CASRRNSNTEAFF
TRBV18	NA	TRBJ2-1	15	NA	TGTGCCAGCTCACCGGCCGGGAAGTCCTACAATGAGCAGTTCTTC	CASSPAGKSYNEQFF
TRBV7-2	NA	TRBJ2-5	14	NA	TGTGCCAGCAGCCCCCCGGGTCCTCAAGAGACCCAGTACTTC	CASSPPGPQETQYF
TRBV19	NA	TRBJ1-5	14	NA	TGTGCCAGTAGTATGGGCAGCTCCAATCAGCCCCAGCATTTT	CASSMGSSNQPQHF
TRBV7-7	NA	TRBJ2-2	15	NA	TGTGCTAGCAAAGCCTCGAATCGGGAGTTCGGGGAGCTGTTTTTT	CASKASNREFGELFF
TRBV7-3	TRBD2	TRBJ2-3	17	NA	TGTGCCAGCAGCATAACCCGAGCGGGGGCTAGCACAGATACGCAGTATTTT	CASSITRAGASTDTQYF
TRBV12-5	NA	TRBJ1-2	13	NA	TGTGCTAGTGGTAGCGCCGGGGGCTATGGCTACACCTTC	CASGSAGGYGYTF
TRBV2	NA	TRBJ1-5	12	NA	TGTGCCAGCAATGGGCAGAATCAGCCCCAGCATTTT	CASNGQNQPQHF
TRBV5-4	TRBD2	TRBJ2-3	16	NA	TGTGCCAGCAGCTCCCCGCTAGCGGGAGCCGGTTATACGCAGTATTTT	CASSSPLAGAGYTQYF
TRBV15	TRBD2	TRBJ2-1	16	NA	TGTGCCACCAGCAGGGGGAATAGCGGGAGGGCCTTGGAGCAGTTCTTC	CATSRGNSGRALEQFF
TRBV5-6	TRBD1	TRBJ1-2	15	once	TGTGCCAGCAGCTTGCTAGGACAGGGTCTTTCTGGCTACACCTTC	CASSLLGQGLSGYTF
TRBV9	TRBD2	TRBJ2-7	16	NA	TGTGCCAGCAGCGTAGGCGGGGGACTAGCGGTCTACGAGCAGTACTTC	CASSVGGGLAVYEQYF
TRBV29-1	NA	TRBJ2-7	11	NA	TGCAGCGTTGAAGATAGACTAGGGCAGTACTTC	CSVEDRLGQYF
TRBV6-2/TRBV6-3	TRBD1	TRBJ1-4	16	NA	TGTGCCAGCAGATACGGAGGGACAGGGGAAGTTGTAAAACTGTTTTTT	CASRYGGTGEVVKLFF
TRBV19	NA	TRBJ1-5	17	NA	TGTGCCAGCACCTCTTTCGGCAGGGAAGGCGGCAATCAGCCCCAGCATTTT	CASTSFGREGGNQPQHF
TRBV18	TRBD2	TRBJ2-7	14	NA	TGTGCCAGCTCACCCGGGACTAGCAGGGACGAGCAGTACTTC	CASSPGTSRDEQYF
TRBV28	NA	TRBJ2-3	15	once	TGTGCCAGCAGTATGGCGACTAGTAGCACAGATACGCAGTATTTT	CASSMATSSTDTQYF
TRBV6-1	NA	TRBJ1-2	13	NA	TGTGCCAGCAGTGAAGATGGTAGCTATGGCTACACCTTC	CASSEDGSYGYTF
TRBV28	TRBD2	TRBJ2-2	15	NA	TGTGCCAGCATAGCGGGAGGGGCTGTAACTGGGGAGCTGTTTTTT	CASIAGGAVTGELFF
TRBV9	TRBD2	TRBJ2-5	16	NA	TGTGCCAGCAGCGTAGTGCCTAGCGGGACCTATGAGACCCAGTACTTC	CASSVVPSGTYETQYF
TRBV2	TRBD2	TRBJ2-5	13	NA	TGTGCCAGCGGATTCCTCGGGGGGGAGACCCAGTACTTC	CASGFLGGETQYF
TRBV2	NA	TRBJ1-2	16	NA	TGTGCCAGCACAAAGGGTGGGGGACTGAATAACTATGGCTACACCTTC	CASTKGGGLNNYGYTF
TRBV2	NA	TRBJ1-5	13	NA	TGTGCCAGCACCGGACAATGGAGTCAGCCCCAGCATTTT	CASTGQWSQPQHF
TRBV4-2	NA	TRBJ2-7	15	NA	TGTGCCAGCAGCCAAGAGAATAGGGGGACCTACGAGCAGTACTTC	CASSQENRGTYEQYF
TRBV6-2/TRBV6-3	TRBD2	TRBJ2-2	18	NA	TGTGCCAGCAGTTACCCCCGGACTAGCGGGCTGAACACCGGGGAGCTGTTTTTT	CASSYPRTSGLNTGELFF
TRBV6-2/TRBV6-3	TRBD2	TRBJ2-2	16	NA	TGTGCCAGCAGTTCATCCGGGGGTAGCGGGAGTGGGGAGCTGTTTTTT	CASSSSGGSGSGELFF
TRBV28	NA	TRBJ1-1	16	NA	TGTGCCAGCCCCCCGGGGGGGAAGCCCATGAACACTGAAGCTTTCTTT	CASPPGGKPMNTEAFF
TRBV6-5	TRBD1	TRBJ1-2	15	hyperexpanded	TGTGCCAGCAGCCCCCAGACAGGGGCTATATATGGCTACACCTTC	CASSPQTGAIYGYTF
TRBV19	NA	TRBJ2-3	16	NA	TGTGCCAGTAGTATCACCACAGGGTACGGGACAGATACGCAGTATTTT	CASSITTGYGTDTQYF
TRBV19	TRBD2	TRBJ2-2	16	NA	TGTGCCAGTAGTCGACTAGCGGGAGGGAGCACCGGGGAGCTGTTTTTT	CASSRLAGGSTGELFF
TRBV2	TRBD2	TRBJ2-7	16	few	TGTGCCAGCAGACCGATGACTAGCGGGAGTACCTACGAGCAGTACTTC	CASRPMTSGSTYEQYF